What follows are 20 T cell receptor beta chains derived from one specimen sequenced in a study of regulatory T cells in long-lasting Graves disease. In building TCR beta libraries, iRepertoire HTBI primers were used together with Arm-PCR of CDR3 regions. TCRdb itself ran the multiplex PCR reads through MiXCR, one entry per CDR3 protein. The sample yields about 370,000 distinct CDR3 sequences, about 14% seen once. Time point described: newly diagnosed GD, antithyroid drugs for less than 3 months. From RNA extracted from PBMCs, the TCR library was made. Material: peripheral blood mononuclear cells (PBMCs), obtained at new diagnosis, from a patient treated with antithyroid drugs. Receptors originate from a female donor with Graves disease.

This clonotype has just a few counts. The V call is TRBV11-2, the J call TRBJ1-1; 11 nucleotides match TRBD1. Germline V gene sequence: CDR1 SGHAT, CDR2 FQNNGV. The length of the CDR3 is 14 residues. With V trimmed by 4 bases and J by 7 bases, 5 bases remained unmatched. Here the CDR3 reads CASSSWTGGDEAFF. CDR3 sequence (DNA): TGTGCCAGCAGCTCATGGACAGGGGGCGATGAAGCTTTCTTT.

The chain joins TRBV13 to TRBJ2-6; no clear D. The CDR3 sequence is 14 residues long. V was shortened by 5 bases and J by 0 bases, with 5 bases between the two germline ends. CDR1 and CDR2 from the germline V gene are PRHDT and FYEKMQ (reference sequence). In DNA form, the CDR3 reads TGTGCCAGCAGCCCCATCTCTGGGGCCAACGTCCTGACTTTC. Protein: CASSPISGANVLTF.

This clonotype was counted at least ten times. The chain has TRBV27 and TRBJ1-3; no firm D call. V was trimmed by 2 bases and J by 4 bases, leaving 12 bases between them. Looked up from germline, CDR1 is MNHEY and CDR2 is SMNVEV (reference sequence). The CDR3 is 15 amino acids. The CDR3 sequence is CASSLVFGAGNTIYF. The CDR3 DNA is TGTGCCAGCAGTTTAGTGTTCGGAGCCGGAAACACCATATATTTT.

This clonotype was seen more than once but under ten times. This chain links TRBV19 with TRBJ2-5; D tentatively reads TRBD1 or TRBD2 (6 bases each). The V and J ends lost 5 bases and 2 bases respectively, with 12 bases between them. The CDR3 extends over 14 amino acids. Germline V gene sequence: CDR1 LNHDA, CDR2 SQIVND (reference sequence). The CDR3 sequence: CASSSLGGQETQYF. The CDR3 DNA is TGTGCCAGTAGTTCGTTAGGGGGGCAAGAGACCCAGTACTTC.

In its sample, this clonotype was seen many times. The rearrangement uses TRBV7-2 and TRBJ2-6; D possibly matches TRBD1 or TRBD2 (5 bases each). Trimming took 5 bases from V and 0 from J, leaving 11 bases between them. The CDR3 contains 16 residues. The V gene's germline CDR1 is SGHTA and CDR2 FQGNSA. The CDR3 sequence: CASSRDLSSGANVLTF. The CDR3 DNA follows: TGTGCCAGCAGCCGGGACCTGAGCTCTGGGGCCAACGTCCTGACTTTC.

Many counts were recorded for this clonotype. V is TRBV30 and J is TRBJ1-2, with D possibly being TRBD1 (6 bases). The CDR3 length is 13 residues. The V end was cut by 4 bases, the J end by 14 bases, with 23 bases between. Germline V gene data show CDR1 as GTSNPN and CDR2 as SVGIG (reference sequence). For the CDR3, the DNA is TGTGCCTGGACCTTAACGAATCCGGGCAGGGGAACCTTC. Translated, it gives CAWTLTNPGRGTF. Looking up the rest from reference TRBV30 and TRBJ1-2 gives the full variable domain: SQTIHQWPATLVQPVGSPLSLECTVEGTSNPNLYWYRQAAGRGLQLLFYSVGIGQISSEVPQNLSASRPQDRQFILSSKKLLLSDSGFYLCAWTLTNPGRGTFGSGTRLTVV.

There are a few counts of this clonotype. The junction and the germline gene differ at one end; a read error may be behind it. V and J are TRBV20-1 and TRBJ2-7; 9 bases agree with TRBD2. CDR3 length: 15 amino acids. Germline V gives CDR1 DFQATT, CDR2 SNEGSKA (reference sequence). The CDR3 loop is CSARGELAGPYEQYF. Written as DNA, the CDR3 is TGCAGTGCCAGAGGGGAACTAGCGGGCCCCTACGAGCAGTACTTC.

This clonotype was seen ten or more times. The rearrangement links TRBV7-2 to TRBJ2-3; 9 bases fit TRBD2. The length of the CDR3 is 21 residues. Germline V gene lookup returns CDR1 SGHTA and CDR2 FQGNSA. V dropped 0 bases and J dropped 0; count of bases not matched to a gene: 16. CDR3 amino acids: CASSLAGDRAGGPISTDTQYF. In nucleotides, the CDR3 is TGTGCCAGCAGCTTAGCCGGTGATCGGGCGGGGGGGCCCATCAGCACAGATACGCAGTATTTT.

The chain has TRBV9 and TRBJ2-1; D possibly corresponds to TRBD2 (6 bases). This CDR3 contains 15 residues. Trimming took off 6 bases at V and 10 bases at J, with 23 bases between the two ends. CDR1 SGDLS and CDR2 YYNGEE come from the germline V gene. The CDR3 region has the DNA TGTGCCAGCAATCCAAGGGGAAGCGGGCGTGAGGAGCAGTTCTTC. Its translation: CASNPRGSGREEQFF.

This clonotype was picked up many times. This chain uses TRBV3-1 with TRBJ2-1; the match to TRBD1 covers 8 bases. CDR1 is LGHDT, CDR2 YNNKEL, per germline (reference sequence). V trimming: 6 bases; J trimming: 1 base; junction bases outside the gene matches: 8. The CDR3 has 16 residues. CDR3 region: CASSARGRGSYNEQFF. Written as DNA, the CDR3 is TGTGCCAGCAGTGCCAGGGGGCGAGGTTCCTACAATGAGCAGTTCTTC.

This clonotype appeared a few times. The V call is TRBV6-2 or TRBV6-3, the J call TRBJ2-1, with a weak D call TRBD2 (5 bases). This CDR3 comprises 13 residues. CDR1 MNHEY and CDR2 SVGEGT come from the germline V gene. The germline V and J ends were trimmed by 6 bases and 5 bases, with 11 bases remaining between them. The CDR3 DNA sequence: TGTGCCAGCAGCCTAGCAGCCCACAATGAGCAGTTCTTC. Residues: CASSLAAHNEQFF.

The rearrangement uses TRBV5-1 and TRBJ2-2, with 9 bases identical to TRBD1. From germline, CDR1 is SGHRS and CDR2 YFSETQ. This CDR3 region has 15 residues. Trimming at V came to 4 bases and at J to 4 bases, leaving 5 bases not matched to a gene. Here the CDR3 DNA reads TGCGCCAGCAGCCCGGACAGGGGAAGCACCGGGGAGCTGTTTTTT. As protein: CASSPDRGSTGELFF.

This clonotype has at least ten counts. The V gene is TRBV18, the J gene TRBJ1-1; no clear D gene. Germline CDR1 KGHSH, CDR2 LQKENI. The V end lost 3 bases, the J end lost 8 bases, and 10 bases lay between the germline ends. The CDR3 is made up of 12 amino acids. The CDR3 is CASSPGNFEAFF. CDR3 DNA: TGTGCCAGCTCACCGGGGAACTTCGAAGCTTTCTTT.

This clonotype was counted ten times or more. The chain recombines TRBV19 with TRBJ1-1; D call uncertain. The germline V gene has CDR1 LNHDA and CDR2 SQIVND (reference sequence). The CDR3 spans 12 residues. Trimming took 4 bases from V and 8 from J, leaving 11 bases between them. The CDR3 DNA reads TGTGCCAGTAGTACAAGAACGCTAGAAGCTTTCTTT. This codes for CASSTRTLEAFF.

This clonotype has ten or more counts. This chain joins TRBV3-1 and TRBJ2-7; no reliable D call. The CDR3 covers 14 residues. The V gene lost 1 base and the J gene lost 3 bases, with 10 bases spanning the gap. Germline V gene lookup returns CDR1 LGHDT and CDR2 YNNKEL (reference sequence). The CDR3 DNA follows: TGTGCCAGCAGCCAAGTTTCGAAGGGCTACGAGCAGTACTTC. Translated, it gives CASSQVSKGYEQYF.

This clonotype was seen only a few times. The chain has TRBV27 and TRBJ1-6; no clear D. The CDR3 runs 17 residues. Trimming pared 3 bases from V and 8 bases from J, leaving 20 bases between. From germline, CDR1 is MNHEY and CDR2 SMNVEV (reference sequence). The CDR3 DNA is TGTGCCAGCAGTTTTGTACCGGGGAGGTTGAATGATTCACCCCTCCACTTT. It yields the protein CASSFVPGRLNDSPLHF.

The chain links TRBV19 to TRBJ1-2; 7 bases match TRBD1. With V trimmed by 3 bases and J by 5 bases, 3 bases remained unmatched. The CDR3 sequence is 13 residues long. The germline CDR1 and CDR2 sequences are LNHDA and SQIVND (reference sequence). CDR3 amino acids: CASSIRDSYGYTF. CDR3 in DNA: TGTGCCAGTAGTATCCGGGACAGTTATGGCTACACCTTC.

The chain employs TRBV2 and TRBJ2-5; 7 bases fit TRBD1. The CDR3 totals 14 residues. Trimming removed 5 bases from V and 3 bases from J; junction bases left unmatched: 6. CDR1 is SNHLY and CDR2 is FYNNEI in the germline V gene. CDR3 bases: TGTGCCAGCAGTTCGACTACAGGGGAAGAGACCCAGTACTTC. This encodes CASSSTTGEETQYF.

This clonotype was counted at least ten times. The V gene is TRBV20-1, the J gene TRBJ2-1; 8 positions match TRBD2. Germline V lookup: CDR1 DFQATT, CDR2 SNEGSKA (reference sequence). After removal of 2 bases from V and 9 bases from J, the junction contained 9 bases not matched to a gene. The CDR3 sequence is 14 residues long. The CDR3 coding sequence is TGCAGTGCTAGAATGGGGGCGGGAGGCTCTGAGCAGTTCTTC. Residues: CSARMGAGGSEQFF.

In its sample, this clonotype was seen many times. V and J are TRBV10-2 and TRBJ2-3; the D gene is possibly TRBD1 (6 bases). V dropped 6 bases and J dropped 3 bases, with 10 bases sitting between them. Looked up from germline, CDR1 is WSHSY and CDR2 is SAAADI. This CDR3 has 13 amino acids. For the CDR3, the DNA is TGCGCCAGCAGAACACAGGGAACAGATACGCAGTATTTT. Protein: CASRTQGTDTQYF.